This T cell receptor (beta chain) came from a study of blood T cell repertoires in COVID-19. Study in general: Both acute and convalescent COVID-19 samples were obtained from the United States, Italy and Spain. T cells, B-cell-depleted T cells, or PBMCs provided the cDNA or gDNA that served as material.

Source study methods: Estimation of nucleated cell counts was performed using reference gene primer amplification. Assay used: immunoSEQ multiplex PCR; TCRdb lists only in-frame clones, some missing. V, J and clone size were drawn from that table, and D and trimming were deduced from the DNA. The data show about 140,000 clones, around 88% seen once. Trimming removed 6 bases at V and 4 bases at J, with 12 bases between. Looked up from germline, CDR1 is SGHAT and CDR2 is FQNNGV. This CDR3 is built from 14 residues. Sequencing was performed on peripheral blood. This receptor was identified in a woman aged 60-75 years with acute or convalescent COVID-19. J is TRBJ2-2 and V is TRBV11-2; D not certain. The CDR3 DNA reads TGTGCCAGCAGGCGGCAGTTGGGCACCGGGGAGCTGTTTTTT. Encoded protein: CASRRQLGTGELFF.